The rows below give T cell receptor beta chains drawn from one sample of a study of cytomegalovirus exposure and HLA in healthy donors. The table came from immunoSEQ multiplex PCR; TCRdb's copy has only in-frame clones and leaves some out. Of around 130,000 clones in the sample, roughly three quarters were seen once. Sequencing was done on a sample of PBMCs. The receptor source for this set is an older woman in good health and CMV-seronegative. Each CDR3 is given with its conserved first and last residue. A D gene is named only where the DNA matches it firmly. Clone size is given for some rows only: seen once, a few or many times, or a class if the clone is expanded.

v_gene	abundance	d_gene	j_gene	CDR3nt	CDR3aa
TRBV29-1	once	NA	TRBJ2-1	TGCAGCGTTGAATCCGGGACTGTCTACAATGAGCAGTTCTTC	CSVESGTVYNEQFF
TRBV30	NA	NA	TRBJ1-1	TGTGCCTGGAGCCCCCCCCGGGGGATGAACACTGAAGCTTTCTTT	CAWSPPRGMNTEAFF
TRBV7-9	few	TRBD1	TRBJ2-2	TGTGCCAGCAGCTTAGCGAGGAACAGGGGTGGCACCGGGGAGCTGTTTTTT	CASSLARNRGGTGELFF
TRBV27	once	TRBD1	TRBJ2-7	TGTGCCAGCAGTTTAGGGACAGCCTACGAGCAGTACTTC	CASSLGTAYEQYF
TRBV4-2	NA	TRBD2	TRBJ2-3	TGTGCCAGCAGCCAAGTATCGCTAGCGGGAGCAGATACGCAGTATTTT	CASSQVSLAGADTQYF
TRBV5-4	NA	NA	TRBJ1-4	TGTGCCAGCAGCTTGGGACAGGAAAAAGAAAAACTGTTTTTT	CASSLGQEKEKLFF
TRBV5-1	NA	TRBD1	TRBJ1-2	TGCGCCAGCAGCCCCGGAGGGGGCACCACTAGTGGCTACACCTTC	CASSPGGGTTSGYTF
TRBV21-1	NA	NA	TRBJ2-7	TGTGCCAGCAGCAAAGGGGGCGGGAGGGCCGTCCCCTACGAGCAGTACTTC	CASSKGGGRAVPYEQYF
TRBV5-6	NA	NA	TRBJ2-7	TGTGCCAGCAGCCCCACGCCGAACCGCGGTGGGCAGTACTTC	CASSPTPNRGGQYF
TRBV7-2	NA	TRBD2	TRBJ2-1	TGTGCCAGCGAAGATCGGGGAGGGCCTAAGTTTAATGAGCAGTTCTTC	CASEDRGGPKFNEQFF
TRBV7-9	NA	NA	TRBJ2-7	TGTGCCAGCAGCCCCACGGGTCTGACCTTCTCCTACGAGCAGTACTTC	CASSPTGLTFSYEQYF
TRBV5-5	NA	TRBD1	TRBJ2-7	TGTGCCAGCAGCTCCGGGACAGGCGCTACCTACGAGCAGTACTTC	CASSSGTGATYEQYF
TRBV7-3	NA	TRBD2	TRBJ2-3	TGTGCCAGCAGCCCCACGGCGGGGGGGCCGGATACGCAGTATTTT	CASSPTAGGPDTQYF
TRBV6-1	NA	NA	TRBJ1-6	TGTGCCAGCAGTGCCGGGAGGCTCTATAATTCACCCCTCCACTTT	CASSAGRLYNSPLHF
TRBV9	NA	NA	TRBJ2-3	TGTGCCAGCAGCGTAGAAGCTTGGTGGAGCGGGTATGAAAGCACAGATACGCAGTATTTT	CASSVEAWWSGYESTDTQYF
TRBV2	NA	NA	TRBJ1-5	TGTGCCAGCAGGGAGACAGGAAGCAATCAGCCCCAGCATTTT	CASRETGSNQPQHF
TRBV14	NA	TRBD1	TRBJ2-7	TGTGCCAGCAGCCAGGACTTCCGGGACAGGGCGACCTACGAGCAGTACTTC	CASSQDFRDRATYEQYF
TRBV7-9	NA	NA	TRBJ1-1	TGTGCCAGCAGCTCGTGGGGGGGAGGCAGGGAGACTGAAGCTTTCTTT	CASSSWGGGRETEAFF
TRBV28	NA	NA	TRBJ2-3	TGTGCCAGCAGGAGCACTACGCAGTATTTT	CASRSTTQYF
TRBV10-1	NA	NA	TRBJ2-1	TGCGCCAGCAGCTCGAGGGCAAGTGAGCAGTTCTTC	CASSSRASEQFF
TRBV5-1	once	TRBD1	TRBJ1-2	TGCGCCAGCAGCTGGACGGGACAGAACTATGGCTACACCTTC	CASSWTGQNYGYTF
TRBV18	NA	TRBD2	TRBJ2-1	TGTGCCAGCTCCCCAGGGCAGCGGGGGGCCTACAATGAGCAGTTCTTC	CASSPGQRGAYNEQFF
TRBV19	NA	TRBD2	TRBJ2-7	TGTGCCAGTAGTATTCCCGGGAGGGGATCCTACGAGCAGTACTTC	CASSIPGRGSYEQYF
TRBV4-1	few	NA	TRBJ1-6	TGCGCCAGCAGCCAAAACAGGGTGTCGGCTTCACCCCTCCACTTT	CASSQNRVSASPLHF
TRBV6-1	NA	TRBD2	TRBJ2-5	TGTGCCAGCAGTCCGGGGGGGAGCAGAGAGACCCAGTACTTC	CASSPGGSRETQYF
TRBV7-2	NA	TRBD2	TRBJ2-3	TGTGCCAGCAGCTTAGGAGCGGGAGAGACAGATACGCAGTATTTT	CASSLGAGETDTQYF
TRBV27	NA	TRBD1	TRBJ2-7	TGTGCCAGCAGTTCGACCGGGACAGGAGACTACGAGCAGTACTTC	CASSSTGTGDYEQYF
TRBV29-1	NA	TRBD1	TRBJ1-3	TGCAGCGTTGCTACAGGGGATATCGCTGGAAACACCATATATTTT	CSVATGDIAGNTIYF
TRBV5-1	NA	TRBD1	TRBJ1-1	TGCGCCAGCGCCTTGCAGGGGGACTCTACTGAAGCTTTCTTT	CASALQGDSTEAFF
TRBV2	few	TRBD1	TRBJ2-7	TGTGCCAGCATGGGACAGGGTGTTGGCGAGCAGTACTTC	CASMGQGVGEQYF
TRBV5-1	NA	NA	TRBJ2-7	TGCGCCAGCAGCTTGGAGCCAACTAGCTACGAGCAGTACTTC	CASSLEPTSYEQYF
TRBV28	few	NA	TRBJ1-5	TGTGCCAGCAACTGGGGGCTGGTCAGTCAGCCCCAGCATTTT	CASNWGLVSQPQHF
TRBV6-1	NA	NA	TRBJ2-1	TGTGCCACCACGGGCGGAAGGGGTTCCTACAATGAGCAGTTCTTC	CATTGGRGSYNEQFF
TRBV6-5	NA	NA	TRBJ1-5	TGTGCCAGCAGTTACTCGGGGGCCTTGGGTCAGCCCCAGCATTTT	CASSYSGALGQPQHF
TRBV18	NA	TRBD1	TRBJ1-1	TGTGCCAGCTCACCACAATGGACAGGGGGAATGGGCACTGAAGCTTTCTTT	CASSPQWTGGMGTEAFF
TRBV6-4	few	TRBD1	TRBJ2-3	TGTGCCAGCAGTTTGGGCAGGGGGCACCCAGATACGCAGTATTTT	CASSLGRGHPDTQYF
TRBV5-1	NA	TRBD1	TRBJ2-7	TGCGCCAGCAGCTTGGACAGGGGATACGAGCAGTACTTC	CASSLDRGYEQYF
TRBV2	once	TRBD1	TRBJ2-3	TGTGCCAGCAGGCTCGGGACAGGGGGCACAGATACGCAGTATTTT	CASRLGTGGTDTQYF
TRBV10-2	NA	NA	TRBJ2-5	TGCGCCAGCAGCGGGGGTGGAGAGACCCAGTACTTC	CASSGGGETQYF
TRBV7-2	NA	NA	TRBJ1-3	TGTGCCAGCAGCTTAGCTCACACTGGAAACACCATATATTTT	CASSLAHTGNTIYF
TRBV2	NA	TRBD2	TRBJ2-1	TGTGCCAGCAAGACCCGGCGGGAGGGGTACAATGAGCAGTTCTTC	CASKTRREGYNEQFF
TRBV7-3	NA	NA	TRBJ1-1	TGTGCCAGCAGCCCCCGGCAGGGGATCCGCACTGAAGCTTTCTTT	CASSPRQGIRTEAFF
TRBV19	NA	TRBD1	TRBJ2-6	TGTGCCAGTAGTTCCGGGACAGGGATTTCTGGGGCCAACGTCCTGACTTTC	CASSSGTGISGANVLTF
TRBV28	NA	TRBD1	TRBJ1-1	TGTGCCAGCAGGTCCCCGGGACAGGGCCACCTCTTT	CASRSPGQGHLF
TRBV5-6	NA	NA	TRBJ2-7	TGTGCCAGCAGCGCCGGTTACGAGCAGTACTTC	CASSAGYEQYF
TRBV9	NA	NA	TRBJ2-7	TGTGCCAGCAGCCGAGGCTTCTCCTACGAGCAGTACTTC	CASSRGFSYEQYF